This TCR beta chain was identified in a study of shared T cell receptors in the human thymus. TCRdb keeps only in-frame clones here, not all; method: immunoSEQ multiplex PCR. Among about 500,000 clones, around 78% were seen once, and the ten largest hold approximately 0.013%. The CDR3 loop spans 13 amino acids. V shed 3 bases, J shed 8 bases, and the junction held 4 bases outside the gene matches. CDR1 SQVTM and CDR2 ANQGSEA come from the germline V gene. This clone appeared a few times. These sequences were also reported in another study, on human thymus T cells. That work contributes: Serving as donors were healthy Finnish infants, each of whom was having open corrective surgery for congenital heart defects. Thymus tissue was removed during corrective cardiac surgery. Repertoires sampled from thymus and blood appeared biased in V and J gene usage. Highly overlapping thymic repertoires in unrelated individuals were reported by related research.

The chain carries TRBV29-1 and TRBJ2-1; 10 nucleotides align to TRBD2. This TCR derives from a boy in the first two years of life with a congenital heart defect. Sequenced material: thymocytes. DNA for the CDR3: TGCAGCGTTGAGAGCGGGAGGGCCGATGAGCAGTTCTTC. Its protein is CSVESGRADEQFF.